There are a few counts of the clone carrying this T cell receptor beta chain. Its antigen is still unknown. These data come from a study of T cell repertoires in cytomegalovirus infection. Overall study context: An indication of both CMV infection and matching HLA type came from public TCR beta signatures. Study conclusions and caveats: Across the ex vivo response, the dominant clonotypes were HLA-C-restricted CMV-specific TCR beta clonotypes.

Using its own MiXCR run on the reads, TCRdb lists one record per CDR3 protein. The sample records hundreds of thousands of distinct CDR3 sequences, 15% to 20% being singletons. The specimen was PBMCs. The clonotype comes from a human donor in good health (CMV status not recorded). Some clones in this sample may be carry-over from other donors' samples.

CDR3 coding DNA: TGTGCCAGCAGCTTAGAATCGTCCTTCAGGACTAATGAAAAACTGTTTTTT. Protein product: CASSLESSFRTNEKLFF. The V call is TRBV7-9, the J call TRBJ1-4; D gene ambiguous. Germline values: CDR1 SEHNR, CDR2 FQNEAQ (reference sequence). There are 17 residues in the CDR3. The ends were cut back, 1 base at V and 2 bases at J, with 14 bases in the middle.